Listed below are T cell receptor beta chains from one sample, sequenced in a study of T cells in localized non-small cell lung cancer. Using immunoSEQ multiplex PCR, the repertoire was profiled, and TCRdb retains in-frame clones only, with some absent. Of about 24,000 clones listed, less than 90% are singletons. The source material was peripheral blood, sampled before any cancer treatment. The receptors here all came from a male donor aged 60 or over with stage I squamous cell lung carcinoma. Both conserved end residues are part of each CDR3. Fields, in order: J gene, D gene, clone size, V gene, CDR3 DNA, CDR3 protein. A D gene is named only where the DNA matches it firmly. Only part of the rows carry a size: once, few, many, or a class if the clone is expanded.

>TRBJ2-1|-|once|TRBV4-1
TGCGCCAGCAGCCAGCTCGATATTATCTCCTACAATGAGCAGTTCTTC
CASSQLDIISYNEQFF
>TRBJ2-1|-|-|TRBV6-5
TGTGCCAGCAGTTACCGGCAGGGACAATACAATGAGCAGTTCTTC
CASSYRQGQYNEQFF
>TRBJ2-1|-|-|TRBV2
TGTGCCAGCAGTGTCGCCGGGGCCTACAATGAGCAGTTCTTC
CASSVAGAYNEQFF
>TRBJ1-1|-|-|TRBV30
TGTGCCTGGAGTGTAGTCACTGAAGCTTTCTTT
CAWSVVTEAFF
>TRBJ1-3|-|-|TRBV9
TGTGCCAGCAGCGTAGGAGATCGAAACACCATATATTTT
CASSVGDRNTIYF
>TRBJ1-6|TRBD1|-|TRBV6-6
TGTGCCAGCAAACGGACAGGGACCTTGGGTTCACCCCTCCACTTT
CASKRTGTLGSPLHF
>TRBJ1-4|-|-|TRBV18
TGTGCCAGCTCACCTGGGGAAAAACTGTTTTTT
CASSPGEKLFF
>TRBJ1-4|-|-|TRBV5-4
TGTGCCAGCAGCCCCGCTCGTGGCGGAAAGGAAAAACTGTTTTTT
CASSPARGGKEKLFF
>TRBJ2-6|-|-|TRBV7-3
TGTGCCAGCAGCCCGGACCGAATGAGGGAGTTCTCTGGGGCCAACGTCCTGACTTTC
CASSPDRMREFSGANVLTF
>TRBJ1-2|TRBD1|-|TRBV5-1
TGCGCCAGCAGCCTTCGGGACAGGGGGTATGGTGACTATGGCTACACCTTC
CASSLRDRGYGDYGYTF
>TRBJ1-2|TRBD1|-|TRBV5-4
TGTGCCAGCAGCCCGGGACAGGGGCCTACTCTTAACTATGGCTACACCTTC
CASSPGQGPTLNYGYTF
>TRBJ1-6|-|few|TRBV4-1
TGCGCCAGCAGCCCCGGCAGGGTTGGGTCACCCCTCCACTTT
CASSPGRVGSPLHF
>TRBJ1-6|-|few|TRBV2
TGTGCCAGCGCTCTAAAACAGGGAGGGGACTCACCCCTCCACTTT
CASALKQGGDSPLHF
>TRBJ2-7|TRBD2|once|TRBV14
TGTGCCAGCAGCCAAGCGGGAGGCCTCTACGAGCAGTACTTC
CASSQAGGLYEQYF
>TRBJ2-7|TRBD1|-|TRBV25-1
TGTGCCAGCAGTTCGTCCGGGACAGCCGGTTACGAGCAGTACTTC
CASSSSGTAGYEQYF
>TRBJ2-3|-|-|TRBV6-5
TGTGCCAGCAGTTACGGTTCCAGCAGGGGCACAGATACGCAGTATTTT
CASSYGSSRGTDTQYF
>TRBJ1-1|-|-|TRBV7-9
TGTGCCAGCAGCTTAGCGCTCAGGACTGAAGCTTTCTTT
CASSLALRTEAFF
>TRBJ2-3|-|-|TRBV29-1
TGCAGCGTTCGCGCTCCTCTTTACGGGGATACGCAGTATTTT
CSVRAPLYGDTQYF
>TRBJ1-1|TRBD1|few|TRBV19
TGTGCCAGTAGTATCGGGCAGGGGGGAGCTTTCTTT
CASSIGQGGAFF
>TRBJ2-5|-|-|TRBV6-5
TGTGCCAGCAGTTACTCTGAGGAGTTGGAGACCCAGTACTTC
CASSYSEELETQYF
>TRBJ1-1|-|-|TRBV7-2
TGTGCCAGCAGCCCACAAGAATCGGTGGACACTGAAGCTTTCTTT
CASSPQESVDTEAFF
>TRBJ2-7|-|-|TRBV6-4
TGTGCCAGCAGTGACTCCATTAGCGGACCGTACTACGAGCAGTACTTC
CASSDSISGPYYEQYF
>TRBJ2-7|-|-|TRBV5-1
TGCGCCAGCAGCTTGGATCCCCGGACATTCGAGCAGTACTTC
CASSLDPRTFEQYF
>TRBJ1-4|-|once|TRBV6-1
TGTGCCAGCAGTGGGCGGAATCATGCAACTAATGAAAAACTGTTTTTT
CASSGRNHATNEKLFF